This record looks at one TCR beta chain sequence and its context. The target antigen is unknown. The data stem from a study of cytomegalovirus exposure and HLA in healthy donors. Whole-study context: Sequencing of approximately 190 million T cells in an earlier analysis found about 120 million unique TCR beta sequences.

The CDR3 length is 16 residues. The germline CDR1 and CDR2 sequences are SEHNR and FQNEAQ (reference sequence). Trimming removed 5 bases from V and 6 bases from J; junction bases left unmatched: 13. The study's findings and limits: In an earlier analysis, about 87% or about 30%: the productive usage of most TCR beta V segments.

This PCR relied on a set of 60 Vbeta primers and 13 Jbeta primers. Methods used by the authors: Some 10 million of the approximately 80 million unique TCR beta chains counted in a later analysis were shared. TCRdb's table, derived via immunoSEQ multiplex PCR, lists solely in-frame clones and lacks some. D and trimming were read from the DNA, whereas the V and J calls and clone size are those reported in that table. The data show around 130,000 clones, roughly two thirds seen once. The clonotype comes from a young man in good health and CMV-seropositive. The chain combines TRBV7-9 with TRBJ2-4; 7 bases agree with TRBD1. Sequencing input: PBMCs. DNA of the CDR3: TGTGCCAGCAGCCCCCACCCTCGGACAGGAGGAAACATTCAGTACTTC. It codes for CASSPHPRTGGNIQYF.